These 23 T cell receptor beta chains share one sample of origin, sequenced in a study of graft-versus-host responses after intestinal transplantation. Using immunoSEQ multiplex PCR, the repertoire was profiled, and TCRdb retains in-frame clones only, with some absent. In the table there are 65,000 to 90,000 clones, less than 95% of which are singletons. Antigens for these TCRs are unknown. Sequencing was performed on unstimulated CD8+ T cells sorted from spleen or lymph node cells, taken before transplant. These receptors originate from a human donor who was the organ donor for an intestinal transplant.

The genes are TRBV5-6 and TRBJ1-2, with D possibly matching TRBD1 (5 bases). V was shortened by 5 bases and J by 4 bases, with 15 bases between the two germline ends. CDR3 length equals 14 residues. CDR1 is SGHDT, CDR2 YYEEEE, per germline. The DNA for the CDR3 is TGTGCCAGCAGTCGCGGGCGGGGGTTCTATGGCTACACCTTC. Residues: CASSRGRGFYGYTF. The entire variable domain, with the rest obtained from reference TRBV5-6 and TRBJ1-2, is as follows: DAGVTQSPTHLIKTRGQQVTLRCSPKSGHDTVSWYQQALGQGPQFIFQYYEEEERQRGNFPDRFSGHQFPNYSSELNVNALLLGDSALYLCASSRGRGFYGYTFGSGTRLTVV.

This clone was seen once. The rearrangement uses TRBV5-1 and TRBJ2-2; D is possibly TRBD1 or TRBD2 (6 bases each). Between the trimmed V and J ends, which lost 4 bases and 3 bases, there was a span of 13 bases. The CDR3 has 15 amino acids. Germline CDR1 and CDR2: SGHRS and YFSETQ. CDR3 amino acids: CASSGGPVDTGELFF. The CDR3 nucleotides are TGCGCCAGCAGCGGGGGGCCCGTGGACACCGGGGAGCTGTTTTTT.

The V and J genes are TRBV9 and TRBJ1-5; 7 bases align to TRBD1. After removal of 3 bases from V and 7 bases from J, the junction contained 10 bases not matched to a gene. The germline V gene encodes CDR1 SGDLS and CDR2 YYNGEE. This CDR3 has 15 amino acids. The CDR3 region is CASSAGQAPGQPQHF. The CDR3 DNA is TGTGCCAGCAGCGCCGGACAGGCCCCGGGACAGCCCCAGCATTTT.

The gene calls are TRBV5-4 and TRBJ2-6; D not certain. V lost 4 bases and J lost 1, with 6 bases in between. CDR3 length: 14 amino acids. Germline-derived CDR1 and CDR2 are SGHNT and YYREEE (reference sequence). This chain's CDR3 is CASSAFSGANVLTF. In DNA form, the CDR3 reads TGTGCCAGCAGCGCATTTTCTGGGGCCAACGTCCTGACTTTC.

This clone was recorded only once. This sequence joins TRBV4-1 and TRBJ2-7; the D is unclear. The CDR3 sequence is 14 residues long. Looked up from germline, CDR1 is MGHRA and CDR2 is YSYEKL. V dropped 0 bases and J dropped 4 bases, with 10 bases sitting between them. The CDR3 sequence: CASSQDGFAYEQYF. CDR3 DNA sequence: TGCGCCAGCAGCCAAGATGGGTTTGCTTACGAGCAGTACTTC.

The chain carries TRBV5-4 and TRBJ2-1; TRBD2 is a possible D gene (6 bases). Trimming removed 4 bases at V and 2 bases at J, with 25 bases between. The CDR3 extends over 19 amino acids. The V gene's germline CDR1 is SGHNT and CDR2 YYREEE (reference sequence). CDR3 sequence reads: CASSTDRDSIHTAYNEQFF. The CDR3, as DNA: TGTGCCAGCAGCACCGACCGGGACTCTATTCATACCGCCTACAATGAGCAGTTCTTC.

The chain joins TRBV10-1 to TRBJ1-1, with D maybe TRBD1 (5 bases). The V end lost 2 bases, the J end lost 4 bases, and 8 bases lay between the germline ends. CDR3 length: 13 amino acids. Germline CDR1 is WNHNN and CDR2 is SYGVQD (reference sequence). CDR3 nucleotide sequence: TGCGCCAGCAGTGAGAGGGGCGGCACTGAAGCTTTCTTT. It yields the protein CASSERGGTEAFF.

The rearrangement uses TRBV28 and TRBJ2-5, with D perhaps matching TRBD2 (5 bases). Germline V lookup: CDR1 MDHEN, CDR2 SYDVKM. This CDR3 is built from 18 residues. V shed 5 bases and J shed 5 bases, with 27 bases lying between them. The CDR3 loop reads CASSDTWTPITQYETQYF. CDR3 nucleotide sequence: TGTGCCAGCAGTGACACATGGACTCCGATAACCCAGTATGAGACCCAGTACTTC.

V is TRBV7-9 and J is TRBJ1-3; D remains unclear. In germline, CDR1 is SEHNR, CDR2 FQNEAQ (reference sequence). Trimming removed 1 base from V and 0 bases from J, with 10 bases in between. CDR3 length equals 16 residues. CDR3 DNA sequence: TGTGCCAGCAGCTTAGGCTCTAAGAGCTCTGGAAACACCATATATTTT. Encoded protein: CASSLGSKSSGNTIYF.

DNA for the CDR3: TGCGCCAGCAGCCCGGGGTATTTGGGTTTCGAGCAGTACTTC. It specifies CASSPGYLGFEQYF. The chain has TRBV4-1 and TRBJ2-7; TRBD2 might be the D (5 bases). Between the trimmed V and J ends, which lost 4 bases and 6 bases, there was a span of 16 bases. This CDR3 contains 14 residues. The germline CDR1 and CDR2 sequences are MGHRA and YSYEKL.

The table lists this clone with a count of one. CDR3 loop: CATSPGWEGVQQFF. As DNA, the CDR3 is TGTGCCACCAGTCCGGGCTGGGAGGGAGTACAGCAGTTCTTC. This chain joins TRBV15 and TRBJ2-1, with 7 bases fitting TRBD2. This CDR3 spans 14 amino acids. V was pared by 6 bases and J by 11 bases, with 13 bases of the junction left unmatched. Germline V gene lookup returns CDR1 LNHNV and CDR2 YYDKDF (reference sequence).

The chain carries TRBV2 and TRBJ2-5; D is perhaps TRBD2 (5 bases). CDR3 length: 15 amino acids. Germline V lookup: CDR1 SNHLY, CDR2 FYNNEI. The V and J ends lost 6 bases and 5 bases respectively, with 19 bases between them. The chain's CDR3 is CASSSGRGGEETQYF. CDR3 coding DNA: TGTGCCAGCAGCTCGGGGAGAGGAGGTGAGGAGACCCAGTACTTC.

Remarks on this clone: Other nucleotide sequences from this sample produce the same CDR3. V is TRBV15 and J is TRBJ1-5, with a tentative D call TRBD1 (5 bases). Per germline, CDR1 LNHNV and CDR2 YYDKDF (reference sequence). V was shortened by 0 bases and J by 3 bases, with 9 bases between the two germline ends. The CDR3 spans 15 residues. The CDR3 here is CATSRDQGPNQPQHF. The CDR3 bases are TGTGCCACCAGCAGAGATCAGGGACCCAATCAGCCCCAGCATTTT. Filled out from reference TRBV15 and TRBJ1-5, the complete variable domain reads DAMVIQNPRYQVTQFGKPVTLSCSQTLNHNVMYWYQQKSSQAPKLLFHYYDKDFNNEADTPDNFQSRRPNTSFCFLDIRSPGLGDTAMYLCATSRDQGPNQPQHFGDGTRLSIL.

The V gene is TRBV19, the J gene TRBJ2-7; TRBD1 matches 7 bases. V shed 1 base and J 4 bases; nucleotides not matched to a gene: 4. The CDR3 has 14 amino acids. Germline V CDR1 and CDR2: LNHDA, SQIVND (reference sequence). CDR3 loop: CASSIVQGSYEQYF. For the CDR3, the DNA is TGTGCCAGTAGTATAGTACAGGGGTCTTACGAGCAGTACTTC.

The CDR3 loop is CASSGSVGLAGGTGELFF. Here the CDR3 DNA reads TGTGCCAGCAGTGGTAGTGTGGGACTAGCGGGGGGAACCGGGGAGCTGTTTTTT. The chain is built from TRBV2 and TRBJ2-2; TRBD2 agrees at 15 bases. Germline loops: CDR1 SNHLY, CDR2 FYNNEI. V dropped 4 bases and J dropped 5; count of bases not matched to a gene: 8. This CDR3 comprises 18 residues.

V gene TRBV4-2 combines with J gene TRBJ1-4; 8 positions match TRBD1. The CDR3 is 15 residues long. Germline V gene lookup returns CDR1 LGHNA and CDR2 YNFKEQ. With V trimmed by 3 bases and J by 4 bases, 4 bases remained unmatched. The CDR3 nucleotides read TGTGCCAGCAGCCAGGGACAGGTTCTTAATGAAAAACTGTTTTTT. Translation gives CASSQGQVLNEKLFF.

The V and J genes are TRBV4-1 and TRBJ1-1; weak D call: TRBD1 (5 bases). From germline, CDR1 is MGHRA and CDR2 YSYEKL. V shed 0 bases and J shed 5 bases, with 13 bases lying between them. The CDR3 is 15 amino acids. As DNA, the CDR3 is TGCGCCAGCAGCCAAGATTCGCCCCCAGGGACTGAAGCTTTCTTT. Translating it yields CASSQDSPPGTEAFF.

CDR3 sequence: CASTRTVGTEAFF. Here the CDR3 DNA reads TGTGCCAGCACACGGACAGTGGGGACTGAAGCTTTCTTT. The V gene is TRBV4-2, the J gene TRBJ1-1; tentatively, D is TRBD1 (6 bases). The CDR3 sequence is 13 residues long. The V end lost 7 bases, the J end lost 5 bases, and 14 bases lay between the germline ends. The germline gives CDR1 LGHNA, CDR2 YNFKEQ.

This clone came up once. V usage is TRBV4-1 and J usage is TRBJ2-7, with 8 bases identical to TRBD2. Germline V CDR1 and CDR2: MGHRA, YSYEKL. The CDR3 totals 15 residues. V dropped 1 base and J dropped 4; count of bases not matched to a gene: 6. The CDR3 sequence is CASSQGRSGSYEQYF. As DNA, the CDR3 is TGCGCCAGCAGCCAAGGAAGGAGCGGGAGTTACGAGCAGTACTTC.

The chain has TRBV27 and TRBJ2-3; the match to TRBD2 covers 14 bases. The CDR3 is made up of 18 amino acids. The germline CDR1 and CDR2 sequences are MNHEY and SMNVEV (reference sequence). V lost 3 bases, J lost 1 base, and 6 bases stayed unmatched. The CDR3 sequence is CASSLGLAGVRGTDTQYF. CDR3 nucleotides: TGTGCCAGCAGTTTGGGACTAGCGGGGGTGCGCGGCACAGATACGCAGTATTTT.

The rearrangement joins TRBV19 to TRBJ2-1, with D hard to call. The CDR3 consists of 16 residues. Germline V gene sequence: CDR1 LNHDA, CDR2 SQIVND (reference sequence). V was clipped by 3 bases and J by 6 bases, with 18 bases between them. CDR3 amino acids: CASSISILIGGNEQFF. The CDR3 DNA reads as TGTGCCAGTAGTATTTCTATATTGATCGGCGGCAATGAGCAGTTCTTC.

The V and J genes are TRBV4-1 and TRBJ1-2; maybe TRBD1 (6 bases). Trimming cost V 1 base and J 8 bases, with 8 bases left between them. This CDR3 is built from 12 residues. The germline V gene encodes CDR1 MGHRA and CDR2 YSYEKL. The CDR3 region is CASSQGGAGYTF. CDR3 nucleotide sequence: TGCGCCAGCAGCCAAGGGGGGGCGGGCTACACCTTC.

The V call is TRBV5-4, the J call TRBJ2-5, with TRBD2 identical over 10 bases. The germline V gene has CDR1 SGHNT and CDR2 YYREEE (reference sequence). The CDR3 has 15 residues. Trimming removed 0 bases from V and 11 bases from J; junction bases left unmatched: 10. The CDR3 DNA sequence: TGTGCCAGCAGCTTGGGGCTAGCGGGAGCGGAGGAGCAGTACTTC. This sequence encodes CASSLGLAGAEEQYF.